The 31 T cell receptor beta chains below all came from one sample that was sequenced in a study of T cells in Graves' hyperthyroidism and ophthalmopathy. RNA transcripts gave rise to amplified TCR beta CDR3 regions. Using the HTBI primer set, a first-round RT-PCR was run on the TCR CDR3. MiXCR was run by TCRdb on the multiplex PCR reads, yielding one entry per CDR3 protein. Of 500,000 to 550,000 distinct CDR3 sequences listed, about a fifth are singletons. Material for sequencing was blood. The receptors derive from a man aged 18 to 30 with Graves' hyperthyroidism.

In its sample, this clonotype was seen many times. The gene calls are TRBV27 and TRBJ1-1, with D possibly matching TRBD1 (6 bases). Trimming stripped 6 bases from V and 5 bases from J, with 13 bases between. CDR3 length equals 13 residues. Germline CDR1 MNHEY, CDR2 SMNVEV (reference sequence). CDR3 loop: CASRTGLGTEAFF. In nucleotides, the CDR3 is TGTGCCAGCAGGACAGGCTTGGGAACTGAAGCTTTCTTT.

This clonotype was counted at least ten times. The chain recombines TRBV28 with TRBJ1-3; D is perhaps TRBD1 (5 bases). The germline CDR1 and CDR2 sequences are MDHEN and SYDVKM. This CDR3 is built from 17 residues. V lost 2 bases and J lost 0, with 14 bases in between. The CDR3 DNA reads as TGTGCCAGCAGTTTAAAGGCGGGGCTGAGCTCTGGAAACACCATATATTTT. Protein product: CASSLKAGLSSGNTIYF. Variable domain in full (rest from reference TRBV28 and TRBJ1-3): DVKVTQSSRYLVKRTGEKVFLECVQDMDHENMFWYRQDPGLGLRLIYFSYDVKMKEKGDIPEGYSVSREKKERFSLILESASTNQTSMYLCASSLKAGLSSGNTIYFGEGSWLTVV.

This clonotype was counted many times. The rearrangement links TRBV20-1 to TRBJ2-7; D is ambiguous. Deletions cut 7 bases from V and 4 bases from J, with 23 bases between. Looked up from germline, CDR1 is DFQATT and CDR2 is SNEGSKA (reference sequence). This CDR3 comprises 15 residues. The CDR3 region has the DNA TGCAGTGTTATTTTAAGAATAGAAGATATATACGAGCAGTACTTC. Translation: CSVILRIEDIYEQYF.

This clonotype appeared many times. The genes are TRBV4-2 and TRBJ2-7; TRBD1 or TRBD2 may be the D gene (7 bases each). V lost 0 bases to trimming and J lost 5 bases, with 17 bases between them. In germline, CDR1 is LGHNA, CDR2 YNFKEQ. This CDR3 has 16 amino acids. The CDR3 DNA follows: TGTGCCAGCAGCCAAGATTGGGGAGGGGGCGGCGACGAGCAGTACTTC. This encodes CASSQDWGGGGDEQYF.

The V gene is TRBV9, the J gene TRBJ2-7, with 9 bases lining up with TRBD1. From germline, CDR1 is SGDLS and CDR2 YYNGEE. The CDR3 has 15 amino acids. After removal of 1 base from V and 5 bases from J, the junction contained 7 bases not matched to a gene. CDR3 DNA sequence: TGTGCCAGCAGCGTACTGACAGGGGGAGGCGACGAGCAGTACTTC. Translated: CASSVLTGGGDEQYF.

This clonotype was counted a few times. V gene TRBV10-2 combines with J gene TRBJ1-2; TRBD1 is a possible D gene (5 bases). The V and J ends lost 2 bases and 2 bases respectively, with 15 bases between them. The V gene's germline CDR1 is WSHSY and CDR2 SAAADI. The CDR3 extends over 16 amino acids. The CDR3 spells CASSEASGRWNYGYTF. The CDR3 region has the DNA TGCGCCAGCAGTGAGGCATCAGGGAGGTGGAACTATGGCTACACCTTC.

This clonotype was recorded many times. This chain uses TRBV6-1 with TRBJ1-2; possible D gene TRBD1, 6 bases. The CDR3 totals 13 residues. Germline assignment: CDR1 MNHNS and CDR2 SASEGT. V was shortened by 6 bases and J by 8 bases, with 16 bases between the two germline ends. The CDR3 bases are TGTGCCAGCAGCCCTGGGGGGGCGCGAGGCTACACCTTC. Amino acid sequence: CASSPGGARGYTF.

This clonotype has just a few counts. V gene TRBV12-3 or TRBV12-4 combines with J gene TRBJ2-5; 8 positions match TRBD1. V lost 5 bases to trimming and J lost 4 bases; unmatched junction nucleotides: 24. The CDR3 covers 20 residues. Written as DNA, the CDR3 is TGTGCCAGCAGTCCCCGGACAGGGAAAGTCGGGTCGCCTCGGGGAGAGACCCAGTACTTC. It specifies CASSPRTGKVGSPRGETQYF.

This clonotype has ten or more counts. The rearrangement uses TRBV30 and TRBJ1-2; no firm D call. Germline CDR1 reads GTSNPN; CDR2 reads SVGIG (reference sequence). Trimming took off 0 bases at V and 5 bases at J, with 10 bases between the two ends. This CDR3 is 13 amino acids long. The CDR3 protein is CAWSVLVGYGYTF. The CDR3 coding sequence is TGTGCCTGGAGTGTACTGGTAGGATATGGCTACACCTTC.

This clonotype appeared a few times. The chain has TRBV19 and TRBJ1-3; D is ambiguous. The V end lost 6 bases, the J end lost 0 bases, and 6 bases lay between the germline ends. Germline V gives CDR1 LNHDA, CDR2 SQIVND (reference sequence). This CDR3 contains 13 residues. This CDR3 reads CASRKVSGNTIYF. DNA for the CDR3: TGTGCCAGTAGGAAGGTCTCTGGAAACACCATATATTTT. Variable domain in full (rest from reference TRBV19 and TRBJ1-3): DGGITQSPKYLFRKEGQNVTLSCEQNLNHDAMYWYRQDPGQGLRLIYYSQIVNDFQKGDIAEGYSVSREKKESFPLTVTSAQKNPTAFYLCASRKVSGNTIYFGEGSWLTVV.

At least ten counts were recorded for this clonotype. The chain uses TRBV25-1 and TRBJ1-2; D call uncertain. Germline loops: CDR1 MGHDK, CDR2 SYGVNS. The CDR3 runs 12 residues. Between the trimmed V and J ends, which lost 2 bases and 8 bases, there was a span of 9 bases. The CDR3 DNA reads TGTGCCAGCAGTGAAGAGGTCGGCGGCTACACCTTC. Translated: CASSEEVGGYTF.

This clonotype was detected many times. This chain links TRBV12-3 or TRBV12-4 with TRBJ1-3; D remains unclear. The CDR3 consists of 15 residues. With 0 bases removed from V and 1 base from J, the gap between germline ends came to 7 bases. This chain's CDR3 is CASSLALGSGNTIYF. The CDR3 nucleotides are TGTGCCAGCAGTTTAGCGCTCGGGTCTGGAAACACCATATATTTT.

This clonotype was observed a few times. V gene TRBV3-1 combines with J gene TRBJ2-7; tentatively, D is TRBD2 (5 bases). The CDR3 sequence is 12 residues long. V dropped 1 base and J dropped 7 bases, with 8 bases sitting between them. Germline loops: CDR1 LGHDT, CDR2 YNNKEL (reference sequence). Here the CDR3 DNA reads TGTGCCAGCAGCCAAGCGGGGAAGGAGCAGTACTTC. Protein sequence: CASSQAGKEQYF.

The chain joins TRBV19 to TRBJ1-1, with 9 bases aligning to TRBD1. This CDR3 is 17 amino acids long. With 7 bases clipped from V and 1 base from J, the junction kept 13 bases outside the gene matches. Germline values: CDR1 LNHDA, CDR2 SQIVND (reference sequence). CDR3 loop: CASTNRGQGMGNTEAFF. The CDR3 DNA follows: TGTGCCAGTACTAACCGTGGACAGGGGATGGGGAACACTGAAGCTTTCTTT.

This clonotype was seen many times. The rearrangement joins TRBV12-3 or TRBV12-4 to TRBJ1-6; D call uncertain. The CDR3 consists of 13 residues. Between the trimmed V and J ends, which lost 8 bases and 5 bases, there was a span of 10 bases. The CDR3 region has the DNA TGTGCCAGCGCCTTGGATAATAATTCACCCCTCCACTTT. It specifies CASALDNNSPLHF.

This clonotype was seen at least ten times. The V gene is TRBV6-1, the J gene TRBJ1-5, with TRBD1 as a possible D gene (6 bases). The CDR3 has 14 amino acids. V lost 4 bases, J lost 6 bases, and 13 bases lay in between. Germline CDR1 reads MNHNS; CDR2 reads SASEGT. The CDR3 protein is CASSAQGWGQPQHF. The CDR3 DNA sequence: TGTGCCAGCAGTGCCCAGGGGTGGGGTCAGCCCCAGCATTTT.

This clonotype came up a few times. The chain combines TRBV9 with TRBJ2-7; D call uncertain. The V gene lost 0 bases and the J gene lost 6 bases, with 7 bases spanning the gap. This CDR3 contains 12 residues. Looked up from germline, CDR1 is SGDLS and CDR2 is YYNGEE. The CDR3 loop is CASSVGRGEQYF. In DNA form, the CDR3 reads TGTGCCAGCAGCGTAGGACGAGGCGAGCAGTACTTC.

This clonotype was seen repeatedly, ten times or more. The chain recombines TRBV5-1 with TRBJ2-5; tentatively, D is TRBD1 or TRBD2 (6 bases each). Looked up from germline, CDR1 is SGHRS and CDR2 is YFSETQ. The CDR3 loop spans 12 amino acids. V dropped 7 bases and J dropped 4 bases, with 11 bases sitting between them. The CDR3 is CASAGGVETQYF. CDR3 nucleotide sequence: TGCGCCAGCGCCGGGGGCGTAGAGACCCAGTACTTC.

The sample holds many counts of this clonotype. This rearrangement joins TRBV2 to TRBJ1-1; D call uncertain. V was shortened by 4 bases and J by 1 base, with 19 bases between the two germline ends. The CDR3 is 17 amino acids. Per the germline V gene, CDR1 is SNHLY and CDR2 is FYNNEI. CDR3 DNA: TGTGCCAGCAGTGGGCGGAGGGATGAGCCGGGGAACACTGAAGCTTTCTTT. Encoded protein: CASSGRRDEPGNTEAFF. Variable domain in full (rest from reference TRBV2 and TRBJ1-1): EPEVTQTPSHQVTQMGQEVILRCVPISNHLYFYWYRQILGQKVEFLVSFYNNEISEKSEIFDDQFSVERPDGSNFTLKIRSTKLEDSAMYFCASSGRRDEPGNTEAFFGQGTRLTVV.

The sample holds many counts of this clonotype. The J gene is TRBJ2-2, the V gene TRBV20-1; no clear D gene. V lost 0 bases to trimming and J lost 7 bases, with 9 bases between them. Germline-derived CDR1 and CDR2 are DFQATT and SNEGSKA (reference sequence). The CDR3 length is 13 residues. The CDR3 loop is CSARDDRVGELFF. Here the CDR3 DNA reads TGCAGTGCTAGAGATGATAGAGTCGGGGAGCTGTTTTTT.

This clonotype was seen ten or more times. The chain is built from TRBV12-3 or TRBV12-4 and TRBJ1-5; D uncertain. V lost 5 bases to trimming and J lost 7 bases, with 9 bases between them. The CDR3 is 12 residues long. CDR3 nucleotides: TGTGCCAGCAGTCCAAGGGAGCAGCCCCAGCATTTT. This gives the protein CASSPREQPQHF.

This clonotype has only a few counts. The chain carries TRBV5-1 and TRBJ2-5, with unresolved D. Germline V lookup: CDR1 SGHRS, CDR2 YFSETQ. CDR3 length: 13 amino acids. The ends were cut back, 0 bases at V and 4 bases at J, with 7 bases in the middle. The CDR3 spells CASSLGVAETQYF. DNA for the CDR3: TGCGCCAGCAGCTTGGGTGTGGCAGAGACCCAGTACTTC.

This clonotype was picked up many times. The chain links TRBV5-6 to TRBJ1-1; D unresolved. Germline V lookup: CDR1 SGHDT, CDR2 YYEEEE. The V gene lost 0 bases and the J gene lost 3 bases, with 12 bases spanning the gap. This CDR3 contains 15 residues. CDR3: CASSLARELDTEAFF. The CDR3 DNA is TGTGCCAGCAGCTTGGCCCGGGAATTGGACACTGAAGCTTTCTTT.

In this sample, this clonotype turned up many times. The rearrangement joins TRBV29-1 to TRBJ2-2; no firm D call. CDR1 SQVTM and CDR2 ANQGSEA come from the germline V gene. The germline V and J ends were trimmed by 8 bases and 0 bases, with 13 bases remaining between them. This CDR3 has 14 residues. The DNA for the CDR3 is TGCAGCACAAAAAAGGGTGCGAACACCGGGGAGCTGTTTTTT. Its protein product is CSTKKGANTGELFF.

This chain uses TRBV6-1 with TRBJ1-2; D ambiguous. This CDR3 has 13 amino acids. The V end was cut by 2 bases, the J end by 4 bases, with 8 bases between. The germline gives CDR1 MNHNS, CDR2 SASEGT. DNA of the CDR3: TGTGCCAGCAGTGAAACGGTATTCTATGGCTACACCTTC. This translates into CASSETVFYGYTF.

The table lists this clonotype with a few counts. The V call is TRBV6-5, the J call TRBJ1-2; D may be TRBD1 (6 bases). The CDR3 extends over 14 amino acids. V lost 4 bases, J lost 7 bases, and 16 bases lay in between. The V gene's germline CDR1 is MNHEY and CDR2 SVGAGI. The CDR3 DNA follows: TGTGCCAGCAGTTCCCCGGGGGCGCCCTCTGGCTACACCTTC. Translated: CASSSPGAPSGYTF.

This clonotype was seen ten or more times. The chain uses TRBV19 and TRBJ1-5; 7 nucleotides line up with TRBD1. CDR1 and CDR2 (germline): LNHDA, SQIVND (reference sequence). The CDR3 sequence is 15 residues long. The V segment lost 5 bases and the J segment 4 bases; nucleotides outside the gene matches: 8. CDR3 bases: TGTGCCAGTAGTTTCACAGGGGTTAGAAATCAGCCCCAGCATTTT. This codes for CASSFTGVRNQPQHF.

This clonotype was seen many times. One end of the junction fails to match germline, which may point to a read error. The chain employs TRBV5-1 and TRBJ1-5; tentatively, D is TRBD1 (5 bases). Looked up from germline, CDR1 is SGHRS and CDR2 is YFSETQ. The CDR3 is 15 residues long. This CDR3 reads CASSPGQGGNQPQHF. The DNA for the CDR3 is TGTGCCAGCAGTCCAGGTCAGGGTGGCAATCAGCCCCAGCATTTT.

This clonotype has ten or more counts. This rearrangement joins TRBV2 to TRBJ1-2; D ambiguous. Germline assignment: CDR1 SNHLY and CDR2 FYNNEI. The CDR3 has 17 amino acids. With 0 bases removed from V and 0 bases from J, the gap between germline ends came to 14 bases. The CDR3 loop reads CASSEAGPLTANYGYTF. CDR3 sequence (DNA): TGTGCCAGCAGTGAAGCCGGCCCGCTTACAGCTAACTATGGCTACACCTTC.

The gene calls are TRBV27 and TRBJ2-7; D is undetermined. CDR1 is MNHEY and CDR2 is SMNVEV in the germline V gene (reference sequence). V shed 2 bases and J shed 7 bases, with 15 bases lying between them. CDR3 size: 14 residues. CDR3 sequence: CASSLMGTRREQYF. The CDR3 coding sequence is TGTGCCAGCAGTTTAATGGGCACCCGAAGGGAGCAGTACTTC.

The rearrangement links TRBV6-1 to TRBJ1-1; D possibly corresponds to TRBD1 (5 bases). The CDR3 loop spans 13 amino acids. V was shortened by 2 bases and J by 11 bases, with 15 bases between the two germline ends. Germline CDR1 is MNHNS and CDR2 is SASEGT. The CDR3: CASSERGHRFAFF. In DNA, the CDR3 is TGTGCCAGCAGTGAAAGGGGCCACAGATTCGCTTTCTTT.